These 16 T cell receptor beta chains were sequenced from one sample in a study of blood T cell repertoires in COVID-19. Clones were sequenced by immunoSEQ multiplex PCR, and TCRdb holds only the in-frame ones, with some missing. This table has about 52,000 clones, 80% to 95% appearing once. The sequenced sample was peripheral blood. These receptors came from a human donor in a cohort sampled during active COVID-19.

The chain has TRBV10-3 and TRBJ1-4; D may be TRBD1 (5 bases). The length of the CDR3 is 14 residues. The V and J ends lost 6 bases and 7 bases respectively, with 15 bases between them. The germline CDR1 and CDR2 sequences are ENHRY and SYGVKD. CDR3 loop: CAIRGAGKGEKLFF. In nucleotides, the CDR3 is TGTGCCATCAGGGGCGCAGGGAAGGGTGAAAAACTGTTTTTT.

V usage is TRBV28 and J usage is TRBJ1-1; 12 nucleotides match TRBD1. The CDR3 covers 18 residues. Germline V CDR1 and CDR2: MDHEN, SYDVKM. The trim removed 5 bases at V and 1 base at J, leaving 11 bases unmatched. CDR3: CASSLIPGQGAGNTEAFF. Written as DNA, the CDR3 is TGTGCCAGCAGTCTGATCCCGGGACAGGGGGCGGGGAACACTGAAGCTTTCTTT.

This chain joins TRBV19 and TRBJ2-1, with TRBD2 as a possible D gene (6 bases). V lost 3 bases, J lost 1 base, and 16 bases lay in between. The length of the CDR3 is 17 residues. Germline loops: CDR1 LNHDA, CDR2 SQIVND (reference sequence). The CDR3 reads CASSIATGASSYNEQFF. The CDR3 coding sequence is TGTGCCAGTAGTATTGCGACGGGAGCCAGTTCCTACAATGAGCAGTTCTTC.

J is TRBJ2-7 and V is TRBV30, with 7 bases that match TRBD1. With V trimmed by 4 bases and J by 0 bases, 6 bases remained unmatched. The CDR3 contains 14 residues. Germline values: CDR1 GTSNPN, CDR2 SVGIG (reference sequence). As DNA, the CDR3 is TGTGCCTGGACCTGGACAGGTGGCTCCTACGAGCAGTACTTC. It translates to CAWTWTGGSYEQYF.

The chain employs TRBV3-1 (or the pseudogene TRBV3-2) and TRBJ2-2; D may match TRBD1 or TRBD2 (7 bases each). V was trimmed by 7 bases and J by 10 bases, leaving 13 bases between them. The germline gives CDR1 LGHDT, CDR2 YNNKEL (reference sequence). The CDR3 sequence is 12 residues long. Written as DNA, the CDR3 is TGTGCCAGCACCCAGGGGGGGGTGGAGCTGTTTTTT. It translates to CASTQGGVELFF.

The chain is built from TRBV7-9 and TRBJ1-1; D may be TRBD1 (6 bases). CDR1 SEHNR and CDR2 FQNEAQ come from the germline V gene (reference sequence). The V end was cut by 1 base, the J end by 6 bases, with 9 bases between. The CDR3 covers 13 residues. CDR3 sequence: CASSLEQGSEAFF. CDR3 bases: TGTGCCAGCAGCTTAGAACAGGGATCTGAAGCTTTCTTT. The full variable domain, completed using reference TRBV7-9 and TRBJ1-1, is DTGVSQNPRHKITKRGQNVTFRCDPISEHNRLYWYRQTLGQGPEFLTYFQNEAQLEKSRLLSDRFSAERPKGSFSTLEIQRTEQGDSAMYLCASSLEQGSEAFFGQGTRLTVV.

This clone has a single count. The chain links TRBV7-9 to TRBJ2-2, with 9 positions matching TRBD1. V lost 3 bases to trimming and J lost 4 bases; unmatched junction nucleotides: 15. Germline lookup yields CDR1 SEHNR and CDR2 FQNEAQ (reference sequence). CDR3 size: 19 residues. The CDR3 DNA sequence: TGTGCCAGCAGCTTTCGCCGGGACAGGGAACGGGCGGGCACCGGGGAGCTGTTTTTT. This encodes CASSFRRDRERAGTGELFF.

A few counts support this clone. The chain uses TRBV2 and TRBJ1-4; TRBD1 agrees at 7 bases. This CDR3 contains 14 residues. Germline values: CDR1 SNHLY, CDR2 FYNNEI. The V gene end was trimmed by 6 bases and the J gene end by 5 bases; junction bases not matched to a gene: 6. The CDR3 DNA sequence: TGTGCCAGCAGGGGGACAGCGAGAAATGAAAAACTGTTTTTT. This encodes CASRGTARNEKLFF. The full variable domain, rest sourced from reference TRBV2 and TRBJ1-4, is EPEVTQTPSHQVTQMGQEVILRCVPISNHLYFYWYRQILGQKVEFLVSFYNNEISEKSEIFDDQFSVERPDGSNFTLKIRSTKLEDSAMYFCASRGTARNEKLFFGSGTQLSVL.

The chain links TRBV18 to TRBJ2-2; perhaps TRBD1 as D (5 bases). V lost 0 bases, J lost 3 bases, and 11 bases lay in between. The germline V gene encodes CDR1 KGHSH and CDR2 LQKENI. This CDR3 is built from 16 residues. The CDR3 sequence is CASSPPGRAYTGELFF. The DNA for the CDR3 is TGTGCCAGCTCACCACCCGGCAGGGCCTACACCGGGGAGCTGTTTTTT.

The chain uses TRBV15 and TRBJ1-2; tentative D call: TRBD1 (5 bases). Germline lookup yields CDR1 LNHNV and CDR2 YYDKDF (reference sequence). V lost 0 bases to trimming and J lost 6 bases, with 14 bases between them. CDR3 length: 15 amino acids. CDR3 nucleotide sequence: TGTGCCACCAGCAGAGATCCGGCAGGGAGGGATGGCTACACCTTC. Protein: CATSRDPAGRDGYTF.

A single count supports this clone. The CDR3 protein is CASSQDLKGWGGYTF. In DNA form, the CDR3 reads TGTGCCAGCAGCCAAGATCTGAAAGGGTGGGGCGGCTACACCTTC. J is TRBJ1-2 and V is TRBV3-1 (or the pseudogene TRBV3-2); perhaps TRBD1 as D (5 bases). Per the germline V gene, CDR1 is LGHDT and CDR2 is YNNKEL (reference sequence). With 0 bases removed from V and 8 bases from J, the gap between germline ends came to 16 bases. The length of the CDR3 is 15 residues.

This chain joins TRBV15 and TRBJ1-2, with a tentative D call TRBD1 (6 bases). The germline V gene has CDR1 LNHNV and CDR2 YYDKDF (reference sequence). The CDR3 has 16 residues. Trimming took off 6 bases at V and 4 bases at J, with 21 bases between the two ends. Written as DNA, the CDR3 is TGTGCCACCAGGCAGACAGGTGGGCCTGTCGGCTATGGCTACACCTTC. Its translation is CATRQTGGPVGYGYTF.

CDR3 in amino acids: CASSPGTTREQYF. CDR3 coding DNA: TGTGCCAGCTCACCTGGGACAACGCGCGAGCAGTACTTC. This chain joins TRBV18 and TRBJ2-7, with a tentative D call TRBD1 (6 bases). This CDR3 contains 13 residues. Germline CDR1 reads KGHSH; CDR2 reads LQKENI. V was trimmed by 3 bases and J by 6 bases, leaving 12 bases between them. The complete variable domain, with remaining parts taken from reference TRBV18 and TRBJ2-7, reads NAGVMQNPRHLVRRRGQEARLRCSPMKGHSHVYWYRQLPEEGLKFMVYLQKENIIDESGMPKERFSAEFPKEGPSILRIQQVVRGDSAAYFCASSPGTTREQYFGPGTRLTVT.

The chain employs TRBV5-1 and TRBJ2-1; 8 nucleotides match TRBD2. Germline loops: CDR1 SGHRS, CDR2 YFSETQ. The CDR3 is 13 residues long. V shed 5 bases and J 5 bases; nucleotides not matched to a gene: 3. The DNA of the CDR3 is TGCGCCAGCAGGACTAGCGACCACAATGAGCAGTTCTTC. This encodes CASRTSDHNEQFF.

The chain joins TRBV4-1 to TRBJ2-1, with 11 bases fitting TRBD2. The CDR3 totals 17 residues. Losses at the gene ends were 1 base for V and 2 bases for J; bases not matched to a gene: 4. Per the germline V gene, CDR1 is MGHRA and CDR2 is YSYEKL. The CDR3 region is CASSQAPSGRPYNEQFF. CDR3 coding DNA: TGCGCCAGCAGCCAAGCTCCTAGCGGGAGGCCCTACAATGAGCAGTTCTTC.

The chain is built from TRBV11-2 and TRBJ2-3; perhaps TRBD2 as D (5 bases). Between the trimmed V and J ends, which lost 6 bases and 2 bases, there was a span of 18 bases. This CDR3 is 16 amino acids long. Germline V CDR1 and CDR2: SGHAT, FQNNGV. The CDR3 loop is CASRSKRNIHTDTQYF. For the CDR3, the DNA is TGTGCCAGCAGAAGTAAGCGGAATATACACACAGATACGCAGTATTTT.